The rows below give T cell receptor beta chains drawn from one sample of a study of shared clonotypes between healthy human individuals. Method: immunoSEQ multiplex PCR; TCRdb's copy keeps in-frame clones and lacks some. The data show millions of clones, about 92% seen once. Sample: naive CD8+ T cells from PBMCs. Receptors originate from a man between 18 and 29 years old in good health. Some clones in this sample may be carry-over from other donors' samples. CDR3s include the opening cysteine and the closing phenylalanine or tryptophan. D genes are given only for firm matches. Size tells how often a clone was seen (once, few, many) or the class of an expanded clone, and some rows leave it out.

d_call,clone_size,j_call,cdr3_length,v_call,cdr3_aa,cdr3_nt
TRBD2,-,TRBJ2-6,15,TRBV27,CASRWTSSGANVLTF,TGTGCCAGCAGATGGACTAGCTCTGGGGCCAACGTCCTGACTTTC
TRBD1,-,TRBJ2-1,12,TRBV10-2,CASRDRGNEQFF,TGCGCCAGCAGAGACAGGGGAAATGAGCAGTTCTTC
-,-,TRBJ2-2,13,TRBV5-1,CASSFLNTGELFF,TGCGCCAGCAGCTTCTTAAACACCGGGGAGCTGTTTTTT
-,-,TRBJ1-2,15,TRBV14,CASSQDGGGYYGYTF,TGTGCCAGCAGCCAAGATGGGGGGGGCTACTATGGCTACACCTTC
-,-,TRBJ1-1,13,TRBV6-1,CASSANMNTEAFF,TGTGCCAGCAGTGCGAACATGAACACTGAAGCTTTCTTT
TRBD1,-,TRBJ2-1,13,TRBV9,CASSAGGGDEQFF,TGTGCCAGCAGCGCAGGGGGCGGGGATGAGCAGTTCTTC
-,few,TRBJ1-1,13,TRBV6-5,CASSYSRNTEAFF,TGTGCCAGCAGTTACTCGAGGAACACTGAAGCTTTCTTT
-,once,TRBJ2-1,13,TRBV5-4,CASTGSSYNEQFF,TGTGCCAGCACCGGTAGCTCCTACAATGAGCAGTTCTTC
-,-,TRBJ2-1,15,TRBV28,CASSQPEPGPNEQFF,TGTGCCAGCAGTCAGCCAGAGCCTGGACCCAATGAGCAGTTCTTC
TRBD1,-,TRBJ1-1,14,TRBV7-9,CASSPPDRGTEAFF,TGTGCCAGCAGCCCCCCGGACAGGGGGACTGAAGCTTTCTTT
-,-,TRBJ1-1,13,TRBV27,CASRMTAYTEAFF,TGTGCCAGCAGGATGACAGCATACACTGAAGCTTTCTTT
-,once,TRBJ1-2,15,TRBV21-1,CASSKHGTHTGGYTF,TGTGCCAGCAGCAAACACGGGACCCATACGGGGGGCTACACCTTC
TRBD2,-,TRBJ2-1,16,TRBV4-3,CASSQDRGGSYNEQFF,TGCGCCAGCAGCCAAGATCGGGGGGGTTCCTACAATGAGCAGTTCTTC
-,-,TRBJ1-1,15,TRBV6-6,CASSYFGQLNTEAFF,TGTGCCAGCAGTTACTTCGGGCAGTTGAACACTGAAGCTTTCTTT
-,-,TRBJ1-1,14,TRBV11-2,CASSSRTSNTEAFF,TGTGCCAGCAGCTCTCGGACATCGAACACTGAAGCTTTCTTT
-,-,TRBJ2-5,15,TRBV11-2,CASSLVGEIQETQYF,TGTGCCAGCAGCTTAGTGGGGGAGATACAAGAGACCCAGTACTTC